This T cell receptor (beta chain) was retrieved from a study of T cells in Graves' hyperthyroidism and ophthalmopathy. The CDR3 contains 15 residues. The germline V gene encodes CDR1 MDHEN and CDR2 SYDVKM. Between the trimmed V and J ends, which lost 3 bases and 6 bases, there was a span of 15 bases. This clonotype was counted at least ten times. Amplification of TCR beta CDR3 regions was performed using RNA transcripts as template. HTBI primers were employed in a first-round RT-PCR of the TCR CDR3. TCRdb fed the multiplex PCR reads into MiXCR, producing one record per CDR3 protein. Among roughly 570,000 distinct CDR3 sequences listed, around a sixth were seen once.

Sequencing was done on a sample of blood. The origin of this receptor is a woman aged 25 to 39 with Graves' hyperthyroidism. The chain is built from TRBV28 and TRBJ1-5; weak D call: TRBD1 (6 bases). The CDR3 DNA sequence: TGTGCCAGCAGTTTTATGCAGGGGTTTAGTCAGCCCCAGCATTTT. Translated, it gives CASSFMQGFSQPQHF.